The rows below give T cell receptor beta chains drawn from one sample of a study of blood T cell repertoires in COVID-19. Produced via immunoSEQ multiplex PCR; TCRdb's table is partial and in-frame only. The data contain about 130,000 clones, roughly 90% of them singletons. Sequencing used peripheral blood. These receptors all stem from a man aged 60 to 69 with active or convalescent COVID-19. CDR3s include the opening cysteine and the closing phenylalanine or tryptophan. D genes are given only for firm matches. Size values are once, few and many counts, or a class for expanded clones, and some rows have none.

j_gene | v_gene | d_gene | abundance | CDR3aa | CDR3nt
TRBJ1-2 | TRBV30 | NA | NA | CAWSVTGGGGYTF | TGTGCCTGGAGTGTAACGGGGGGTGGAGGCTACACCTTC
TRBJ2-7 | TRBV2 | NA | NA | CASSEISHEQYF | TGTGCCAGCAGTGAGATCAGTCACGAGCAGTACTTC
TRBJ1-2 | TRBV6-5 | NA | once | CASTLSWSGEGYTF | TGTGCCAGCACCTTGAGTTGGTCGGGGGAAGGCTACACCTTC
TRBJ2-7 | TRBV7-2 | NA | NA | CASSSTLGQGPAEQYF | TGTGCCAGCAGCTCAACCTTGGGGCAGGGGCCCGCCGAGCAGTACTTC
TRBJ1-5 | TRBV10-3 | NA | NA | CAIGGPSNQPQHF | TGTGCCATCGGAGGGCCGAGCAATCAGCCCCAGCATTTT
TRBJ2-5 | TRBV18 | NA | NA | CASHTDSQETQYF | TGTGCCAGCCATACCGACAGTCAAGAGACCCAGTACTTC
TRBJ1-2 | TRBV7-2 | NA | once | CASSLDINYGYTF | TGTGCCAGCAGCCTCGACATAAACTATGGCTACACCTTC
TRBJ2-1 | TRBV11-1 | NA | NA | CASSFSRYNEQFF | TGTGCCAGCAGCTTCTCGCGCTACAATGAGCAGTTCTTC
TRBJ1-2 | TRBV5-1 | NA | NA | CASSLAVGGKDGYTF | TGCGCCAGCAGCTTGGCCGTAGGGGGTAAAGATGGCTACACCTTC
TRBJ2-1 | TRBV7-8 | NA | NA | CASSRDMPSYNEQFF | TGTGCCAGCAGCCGAGACATGCCCTCCTACAATGAGCAGTTCTTC
TRBJ1-1 | TRBV29-1 | TRBD1 | NA | CSATGTTEAFF | TGCAGCGCGACAGGGACCACTGAAGCTTTCTTT
TRBJ2-2 | TRBV3-1/TRBV3-2 | NA | NA | CASSQERISGIPTGELFF | TGTGCCAGCAGCCAAGAGAGGATCTCTGGGATACCAACCGGGGAACTGTTTTTT
TRBJ1-1 | TRBV27 | NA | NA | CASSTGLIMNTEAFF | TGTGCCAGCAGTACGGGGTTAATCATGAACACTGAAGCTTTCTTT
TRBJ2-7 | TRBV9 | TRBD2 | few | CASSVGLAGGQSYEQYF | TGTGCCAGCAGCGTAGGCCTAGCGGGAGGCCAGTCCTACGAGCAGTACTTC
TRBJ1-4 | TRBV19 | TRBD1 | NA | CASRAPGTGGEKLFF | TGTGCCAGTAGAGCACCCGGGACAGGGGGAGAAAAACTGTTTTTT
TRBJ2-6 | TRBV6-2/TRBV6-3 | NA | NA | CASSSSGAGANVLTF | TGTGCCAGCAGTTCCTCAGGGGCTGGGGCCAACGTCCTGACTTTC
TRBJ2-1 | TRBV18 | TRBD2 | NA | CASSPGLAGTHNEQFF | TGTGCCAGCTCACCAGGACTAGCGGGGACCCACAATGAGCAGTTCTTC
TRBJ1-2 | TRBV2 | NA | once | CASSPGRQVSYGYTF | TGTGCCAGCAGCCCTGGTCGACAGGTCTCCTATGGCTACACCTTC
TRBJ1-5 | TRBV3-1/TRBV3-2 | TRBD1 | once | CASSPGGQPQHF | TGTGCCAGCAGCCCAGGGGGTCAGCCCCAGCATTTT
TRBJ2-1 | TRBV3-1/TRBV3-2 | TRBD1 | NA | CASSMDRRSYNEQFF | TGTGCCAGCAGCATGGACAGGCGCTCCTACAATGAGCAGTTCTTC
TRBJ2-1 | TRBV28 | TRBD2 | NA | CASSLGQGLAAYNEQFF | TGTGCCAGCAGTTTAGGTCAGGGACTAGCGGCTTACAATGAGCAGTTCTTC
TRBJ1-6 | TRBV4-2 | NA | NA | CASSPRLSSYNSPLHF | TGTGCCAGCAGCCCTCGACTTAGCTCCTATAATTCACCCCTCCACTTT
TRBJ2-7 | TRBV7-2 | TRBD2 | once | CASSLASGVSSYEQYF | TGTGCCAGCAGCTTAGCTAGCGGGGTGAGCTCCTACGAGCAGTACTTC
TRBJ2-7 | TRBV5-4 | TRBD2 | NA | CASSLVRASGNEQYF | TGTGCCAGCAGCTTGGTTCGGGCTAGCGGTAACGAGCAGTACTTC
TRBJ2-5 | TRBV5-5 | NA | NA | CASSSRTDPIETQYF | TGTGCCAGCAGCTCCCGGACAGATCCTATTGAGACCCAGTACTTC
TRBJ1-2 | TRBV5-4 | NA | NA | CASRPQEGIYYGYTF | TGTGCCAGCAGGCCCCAGGAGGGGATCTACTATGGCTACACCTTC
TRBJ2-7 | TRBV30 | TRBD1 | few | CACPSDRGHEQYF | TGTGCCTGTCCATCGGACAGGGGACACGAGCAGTACTTC
TRBJ1-4 | TRBV18 | TRBD1 | NA | CASSPGQGGNEKLFF | TGTGCCAGCTCACCCGGACAGGGCGGTAATGAAAAACTGTTTTTT
TRBJ1-1 | TRBV7-9 | NA | once | CASTSTGIDTEAFF | TGTGCCAGCACCTCTACAGGGATCGACACTGAAGCTTTCTTT
TRBJ2-3 | TRBV30 | NA | NA | CAWRAGTQYF | TGTGCCTGGAGAGCTGGTACGCAGTATTTT
TRBJ1-1 | TRBV19 | TRBD1 | NA | CASSLGRGNTEAFF | TGTGCCAGTAGTTTAGGCAGGGGGAATACTGAAGCTTTCTTT
TRBJ2-2 | TRBV9 | NA | NA | CASSGPRDLANTGELFF | TGTGCCAGCAGCGGGCCGCGGGACCTCGCGAACACCGGGGAGCTGTTTTTT
TRBJ1-2 | TRBV19 | NA | NA | CASSSRGSNYGYTF | TGTGCCAGTAGTTCCCGAGGCTCAAACTATGGCTACACCTTC